Given below is one T cell receptor beta chain in context. Other DNA sequences in this sample translate to the same CDR3. V gave up 6 bases and J gave up 3 bases; unmatched junction bases: 7. Germline CDR1 and CDR2: MNHEY and SVGAGI. The CDR3 has 14 amino acids. This record comes from a study of CD8+ T cells in alopecia areata. Isolated RNA was reverse transcribed into cDNA used as the sequencing template. Profiled with immunoSEQ multiplex PCR; TCRdb holds only in-frame clones, not every one. The sample yields 45,000 to 60,000 clones, around 96% seen once. This clonotype was obtained from a human donor with alopecia areata. The chain links TRBV6-5 to TRBJ2-7; 8 nucleotides line up with TRBD1. Specimen: CD8+ T cells sorted from blood, collected at week 0. The chain's CDR3 is CASSTGTGVYEQYF. CDR3 DNA: TGTGCCAGCAGCACCGGGACAGGCGTCTACGAGCAGTACTTC.